One and the same sample provided the 21 T cell receptor beta chains below, sequenced in a study of PD-1 blockade in classical Hodgkin lymphoma. The time point here: cycle 4 day 1 (C4D1), after less than 7 weeks of nivolumab. All the patients suffered relapse after autologous stem cell transplantation, and brentuximab vedotin exposure differed. Thawed PBMCs were the source of CD4+ T cells, purified by magnetic negative selection. Only in-frame clones appear in the TCRdb table, and some are missing; sequencing was by immunoSEQ multiplex PCR. The sample lists tens of thousands of clones, over 75% occurring once. Sequences were derived from CD4+ T cells from blood, sampled before the fourth cycle of nivolumab. The receptors were gathered from a human donor with classical Hodgkin lymphoma.

In its sample, this clone was seen once. V usage is TRBV7-9 and J usage is TRBJ2-5; unclear D gene. CDR3 length: 15 residues. The V gene lost 5 bases and the J gene lost 3 bases, with 16 bases spanning the gap. Germline-derived CDR1 and CDR2 are SEHNR and FQNEAQ (reference sequence). This chain's CDR3 is CASSRAGGFEETQYF. CDR3 coding DNA: TGTGCCAGCAGCCGGGCAGGTGGATTTGAAGAGACCCAGTACTTC.

This clone was detected only once. V and J are TRBV5-6 and TRBJ1-2, with D possibly matching TRBD1 (5 bases). The CDR3 covers 14 residues. Germline CDR1 and CDR2: SGHDT and YYEEEE. The V end was cut by 3 bases, the J end by 7 bases, with 16 bases between. The CDR3 nucleotides are TGTGCCAGCAGCTGGGGGTGGCAGTCAATTGGCTACACCTTC. Its protein product is CASSWGWQSIGYTF.

The chain couples TRBV5-1 to TRBJ2-4, with D possibly TRBD1 on 5 matching bases. Per germline, CDR1 SGHRS and CDR2 YFSETQ. CDR3 size: 16 residues. Trimming stripped 0 bases from V and 2 bases from J, with 12 bases between. CDR3: CASSLAQAGSKNIQYF. In DNA form, the CDR3 reads TGCGCCAGCAGCTTGGCTCAGGCAGGGTCCAAAAACATTCAGTACTTC.

The chain combines TRBV19 with TRBJ1-5, with D perhaps matching TRBD1 (6 bases). The CDR3 loop spans 13 amino acids. Germline V CDR1 and CDR2: LNHDA, SQIVND (reference sequence). Deletions cut 5 bases from V and 5 bases from J, with 10 bases between. The CDR3 DNA reads TGTGCCAGTAGTGGCGACAGGCATCAGCCCCAGCATTTT. This gives the protein CASSGDRHQPQHF.

The genes are TRBV11-2 and TRBJ1-4; TRBD1 might be the D (5 bases). The CDR3 has 15 amino acids. V lost 5 bases and J lost 0, with 10 bases in between. CDR1 and CDR2 from the germline V gene are SGHAT and FQNNGV. Here the CDR3 reads CASSLRQPTNEKLFF. The CDR3 DNA is TGTGCCAGCAGCCTAAGACAGCCAACTAATGAAAAACTGTTTTTT.

This clone was seen a single time. The V gene is TRBV19, the J gene TRBJ1-2; D not certain. Germline V gene sequence: CDR1 LNHDA, CDR2 SQIVND (reference sequence). Between the trimmed V and J ends, which lost 3 bases and 7 bases, there was a span of 12 bases. This CDR3 comprises 13 residues. The CDR3 DNA is TGTGCCAGTAGTATCGTGGGCCTGGGTGGCTACACCTTC. This sequence encodes CASSIVGLGGYTF.

This clone occurred once. This rearrangement joins TRBV7-9 to TRBJ2-5; 15 positions match TRBD2. Germline V gene lookup returns CDR1 SEHNR and CDR2 FQNEAQ (reference sequence). This CDR3 is built from 19 residues. J was trimmed by 0 bases and V by 0 bases; bases with no gene match: 5. CDR3 sequence: CASSLAGTSGGPYQETQYF. As DNA, the CDR3 is TGTGCCAGCAGCTTAGCAGGGACTAGCGGGGGGCCGTACCAAGAGACCCAGTACTTC.

CDR3 nucleotide sequence: TGTGCCAGTAGTATTAGATGGCAGAGCTCCTACGAGCAGTACTTC. The encoded protein is CASSIRWQSSYEQYF. The chain carries TRBV19 and TRBJ2-7; D unclear. V was clipped by 3 bases and J by 0 bases, with 12 bases between them. Germline CDR1 reads LNHDA; CDR2 reads SQIVND (reference sequence). The CDR3 extends over 15 amino acids. The whole variable domain, remainder taken from reference TRBV19 and TRBJ2-7, is DGGITQSPKYLFRKEGQNVTLSCEQNLNHDAMYWYRQDPGQGLRLIYYSQIVNDFQKGDIAEGYSVSREKKESFPLTVTSAQKNPTAFYLCASSIRWQSSYEQYFGPGTRLTVT.

The rearrangement joins TRBV5-1 to TRBJ2-6, with TRBD2 as a possible D gene (6 bases). Germline V gene lookup returns CDR1 SGHRS and CDR2 YFSETQ. The CDR3 totals 15 residues. The germline V and J ends were trimmed by 5 bases and 0 bases, with 9 bases remaining between them. CDR3 coding DNA: TGCGCCAGCAGTGCGGGGATCTCTGGGGCCAACGTCCTGACTTTC. Protein product: CASSAGISGANVLTF.

This chain connects TRBV27 to TRBJ2-1; D is unresolved. V was clipped by 2 bases and J by 7 bases, with 12 bases between them. This CDR3 is 14 amino acids long. Germline V gives CDR1 MNHEY, CDR2 SMNVEV (reference sequence). The CDR3 sequence is CASSLPTNGNEQFF. The CDR3 DNA reads TGTGCCAGCAGTTTACCGACAAATGGGAATGAGCAGTTCTTC.

V usage is TRBV28 and J usage is TRBJ1-3; D is possibly TRBD1 (6 bases). This CDR3 contains 16 residues. V was shortened by 5 bases and J by 0 bases, with 14 bases between the two germline ends. CDR1 and CDR2 from the germline V gene are MDHEN and SYDVKM. CDR3 residues: CASSTPQGNSGNTIYF. The CDR3 bases are TGTGCCAGCAGTACGCCACAGGGCAACTCTGGAAACACCATATATTTT.

This clone has just one count. The chain uses TRBV6-5 and TRBJ1-2, with D unclear. The CDR3 is 14 residues long. Looked up from germline, CDR1 is MNHEY and CDR2 is SVGAGI. The germline V and J ends were trimmed by 6 bases and 7 bases, with 18 bases remaining between them. The CDR3 region is CASRASGWLGGYTF. CDR3 DNA sequence: TGTGCCAGCAGGGCCTCAGGATGGTTAGGTGGCTACACCTTC.

The V and J genes are TRBV19 and TRBJ1-2; 9 bases line up with TRBD1. CDR3 length equals 16 residues. Germline V gene data show CDR1 as LNHDA and CDR2 as SQIVND (reference sequence). The V segment lost 1 base and the J segment 4 bases; nucleotides outside the gene matches: 7. For the CDR3, the DNA is TGTGCCAGTAGTATAGGCCCTGGGACAGGGTCCTATGGCTACACCTTC. Protein sequence: CASSIGPGTGSYGYTF.

The chain links TRBV19 to TRBJ1-2; D perhaps matches TRBD1 (5 bases). The CDR3 runs 14 residues. The germline CDR1 and CDR2 sequences are LNHDA and SQIVND (reference sequence). V was shortened by 7 bases and J by 6 bases, with 18 bases between the two germline ends. CDR3 sequence: CASTPWETEDGYTF. The CDR3 nucleotides are TGTGCCAGTACCCCATGGGAGACAGAGGATGGCTACACCTTC. Drawing the rest from reference TRBV19 and TRBJ1-2, the complete variable domain is DGGITQSPKYLFRKEGQNVTLSCEQNLNHDAMYWYRQDPGQGLRLIYYSQIVNDFQKGDIAEGYSVSREKKESFPLTVTSAQKNPTAFYLCASTPWETEDGYTFGSGTRLTVV.

V gene TRBV7-9 combines with J gene TRBJ1-1; a possible D gene is TRBD1 (6 bases). From germline, CDR1 is SEHNR and CDR2 FQNEAQ (reference sequence). The V and J ends lost 7 bases and 5 bases respectively, with 14 bases between them. The CDR3 is 13 amino acids. The CDR3 DNA is TGTGCCAGCACCACCCTAGGGGGGACTGAAGCTTTCTTT. Its translation: CASTTLGGTEAFF.

This chain uses TRBV5-1 with TRBJ2-7; 7 bases match TRBD1. Germline V gene sequence: CDR1 SGHRS, CDR2 YFSETQ. The J segment lost 4 bases and the V segment lost 5 bases, leaving 12 bases of the junction unmatched. The CDR3 runs 15 residues. The CDR3 DNA reads as TGCGCCAGCAGAACGATCGGACAGGTTGAGTACGAGCAGTACTTC. Amino acids: CASRTIGQVEYEQYF.

The rearrangement joins TRBV5-1 to TRBJ1-1; a weak D match, TRBD1 (5 bases). Germline V gives CDR1 SGHRS, CDR2 YFSETQ. The CDR3 covers 14 residues. The ends were cut back, 7 bases at V and 1 base at J, with 14 bases in the middle. Here the CDR3 reads CASGRGTGNTEAFF. In DNA form, the CDR3 reads TGCGCCAGCGGGCGGGGGACGGGGAACACTGAAGCTTTCTTT.

V usage is TRBV5-1 and J usage is TRBJ2-1, with 7 nucleotides matching TRBD1. From germline, CDR1 is SGHRS and CDR2 YFSETQ. The CDR3 extends over 15 amino acids. Unmatched junction bases numbered 4, after V lost 0 bases and J lost 4 bases. CDR3: CASSLVPGGYNEQFF. The DNA of the CDR3 is TGCGCCAGCAGCTTGGTGCCAGGGGGTTACAATGAGCAGTTCTTC.

The chain carries TRBV6-5 and TRBJ1-5, with D hard to call. This CDR3 spans 12 amino acids. Germline CDR1 and CDR2: MNHEY and SVGAGI. V lost 5 bases, J lost 8 bases, and 10 bases lay in between. CDR3 sequence: CASSAVYEPQHF. As DNA, the CDR3 is TGTGCCAGCAGTGCCGTATATGAGCCCCAGCATTTT.

This chain links TRBV4-2 with TRBJ1-2; 11 bases are shared with TRBD1. J gave up 5 bases and V 4 bases, and 6 bases lay outside the gene matches. There are 15 residues in the CDR3. The germline CDR1 and CDR2 sequences are LGHNA and YNFKEQ. CDR3 amino acids: CASSRTGGAEYGYTF. CDR3 nucleotides: TGTGCCAGCAGCCGGACAGGGGGCGCGGAATATGGCTACACCTTC.

J is TRBJ2-7 and V is TRBV11-3; no firm D call. Germline assignment: CDR1 SGHNT and CDR2 YENEEA. The length of the CDR3 is 15 residues. V shed 2 bases and J shed 0 bases, with 11 bases lying between them. The CDR3 region is CASSLISGSSYEQYF. The CDR3 coding sequence is TGTGCCAGCAGCTTAATTTCAGGTAGCTCCTACGAGCAGTACTTC.